This entry lists 15 T cell receptor beta chains sequenced from one sample in a study of blood T cell repertoires in COVID-19. Profiled with immunoSEQ multiplex PCR; TCRdb holds only in-frame clones, not every one. The sample lists about 77,000 clones; around 67% were seen once. The sequencing sample was made of peripheral blood. These receptors all come from a man in his sixties with acute or convalescent COVID-19.

The chain joins TRBV14 to TRBJ1-1, with a tentative D call TRBD1 (6 bases). V lost 4 bases and J lost 5, with 20 bases in between. CDR1 SGHDN and CDR2 FVKESK come from the germline V gene. The CDR3 is 16 amino acids. CDR3 protein: CASSRQGPGAVTEAFF. DNA of the CDR3: TGTGCCAGCAGCCGGCAAGGACCAGGGGCCGTGACTGAAGCTTTCTTT.

The chain employs TRBV5-1 and TRBJ1-4; no reliable D call. Trimming removed 3 bases at V and 1 base at J, with 7 bases between. The CDR3 extends over 14 amino acids. Germline CDR1 is SGHRS and CDR2 is YFSETQ. The DNA for the CDR3 is TGCGCCAGCAGCTCGGGGTTAACTAATGAAAAACTGTTTTTT. Translated, it gives CASSSGLTNEKLFF.

The CDR3 coding sequence is TGTGCCTGGAGTGGTGTTCCTACCCATGAAAAACTGTTTTTT. Its protein product is CAWSGVPTHEKLFF. V and J are TRBV30 and TRBJ1-4; D not certain. V gave up 1 base and J gave up 6 bases, with 12 bases separating them. This CDR3 contains 14 residues. Germline loops: CDR1 GTSNPN, CDR2 SVGIG (reference sequence).

Written as DNA, the CDR3 is TGTGCCAGCTCACCGTCTGCGGGGGGTGAGGATACGCAGTATTTT. Translating it yields CASSPSAGGEDTQYF. The chain employs TRBV18 and TRBJ2-3; the match to TRBD2 covers 8 bases. V lost 3 bases and J lost 6; bases outside the gene matches: 8. Germline CDR1 reads KGHSH; CDR2 reads LQKENI. The CDR3 loop spans 15 amino acids.

A single count supports this clone. The chain carries TRBV15 and TRBJ1-3; no clear D gene. CDR3 length: 15 amino acids. Germline assignment: CDR1 LNHNV and CDR2 YYDKDF (reference sequence). Trimming cost V 3 bases and J 0 bases, with 9 bases left between them. The CDR3: CATSRARSSGNTIYF. In nucleotides, the CDR3 is TGTGCCACCAGCAGGGCGAGGAGCTCTGGAAACACCATATATTTT.

CDR3 residues: CASRRAGAVDEQFF. The DNA of the CDR3 is TGTGCCAGCAGACGAGCGGGAGCTGTCGATGAGCAGTTCTTC. The chain links TRBV25-1 to TRBJ2-1; TRBD2 matches 8 bases. Trimming took 6 bases from V and 8 from J; bases not matched to a gene: 9. Germline CDR1 MGHDK, CDR2 SYGVNS. The CDR3 runs to 14 residues. The full variable domain, with the rest looked up from reference TRBV25-1 and TRBJ2-1, is EADIYQTPRYLVIGTGKKITLECSQTMGHDKMYWYQQDPGMELHLIHYSYGVNSTEKGDLSSESTVSRIRTEHFPLTLESARPSHTSQYLCASRRAGAVDEQFFGPGTRLTVL.

This clone was detected a few times. The chain has TRBV30 and TRBJ1-5; the D is unclear. The CDR3 is 14 amino acids. Trimming stripped 5 bases from V and 2 bases from J, with 13 bases between. Looked up from germline, CDR1 is GTSNPN and CDR2 is SVGIG (reference sequence). The CDR3 bases are TGTGCCTGGTCAAGGAGTATGCGCAATCAGCCCCAGCATTTT. Its protein is CAWSRSMRNQPQHF.

The rearrangement joins TRBV7-7 to TRBJ2-3; perhaps TRBD2 as D (6 bases). CDR3 length equals 14 residues. Per germline, CDR1 SSHAT and CDR2 FNYEAQ (reference sequence). The V gene lost 5 bases and the J gene lost 2 bases, with 11 bases spanning the gap. For the CDR3, the DNA is TGTGCCAGCAGCCGCGGCGGGAACACAGATACGCAGTATTTT. The encoded protein is CASSRGGNTDTQYF. The whole variable domain, remainder taken from reference TRBV7-7 and TRBJ2-3, is GAGVSQSPRYKVTKRGQDVTLRCDPISSHATLYWYQQALGQGPEFLTYFNYEAQPDKSGLPSDRFSAERPEGSISTLTIQRTEQRDSAMYRCASSRGGNTDTQYFGPGTRLTVL.

The sample holds a few counts of this clone. The genes are TRBV19 and TRBJ1-1; D unclear. CDR3 length equals 13 residues. The germline V gene has CDR1 LNHDA and CDR2 SQIVND (reference sequence). Trimming pared 5 bases from V and 2 bases from J, leaving 9 bases between. In DNA form, the CDR3 reads TGTGCCAGTAGTGATTCGGGTAACACTGAAGCTTTCTTT. It yields the protein CASSDSGNTEAFF.

The chain couples TRBV7-2 to TRBJ2-1; a possible D gene is TRBD1 (5 bases). The CDR3 extends over 18 amino acids. V lost 4 bases and J lost 4, with 23 bases in between. The V gene's germline CDR1 is SGHTA and CDR2 FQGNSA. This CDR3 is CASSSKGPRKGSYNEQFF. In DNA, the CDR3 is TGTGCCAGCAGCTCCAAAGGTCCGAGGAAGGGGTCATACAATGAGCAGTTCTTC.

The chain is built from TRBV5-4 and TRBJ2-2; 8 bases are a match to TRBD1. This CDR3 region has 16 residues. CDR1 is SGHNT, CDR2 YYREEE, per germline (reference sequence). The J segment lost 4 bases and the V segment lost 4 bases, leaving 9 bases of the junction unmatched. CDR3 sequence: CASSLARGRGTGELFF. CDR3 sequence (DNA): TGTGCCAGCAGCCTTGCCAGGGGGCGCGGCACCGGGGAGCTGTTTTTT.

The chain links TRBV5-1 to TRBJ1-6; 7 bases are shared with TRBD1. This CDR3 region has 15 residues. With 3 bases clipped from V and 6 bases from J, the junction kept 6 bases outside the gene matches. Germline values: CDR1 SGHRS, CDR2 YFSETQ. The CDR3 reads CASSYGTESNSPLHF. The CDR3 bases are TGCGCCAGCAGCTACGGGACAGAAAGTAATTCACCCCTCCACTTT.

To note about this clone: The same CDR3 arises from other DNA sequences in this sample as well. The DNA for the CDR3 is TGTGCCAGTAGTATTTCCGGGAACTATGGCTACACCTTC. Translated: CASSISGNYGYTF. The chain links TRBV19 to TRBJ1-2; no reliable D call. The CDR3 has 13 amino acids. V was trimmed by 3 bases and J by 2 bases, leaving 7 bases between them. Germline V gives CDR1 LNHDA, CDR2 SQIVND (reference sequence).

The J gene is TRBJ1-6, the V gene TRBV19; the D gene is possibly TRBD1 (5 bases). The CDR3 totals 13 residues. Germline lookup yields CDR1 LNHDA and CDR2 SQIVND (reference sequence). V lost 2 bases to trimming and J lost 8 bases, with 7 bases between them. The CDR3 DNA sequence: TGTGCCAGTAGTATAACAGGAGATTCACCCCTCCACTTT. Translation gives CASSITGDSPLHF.

This clone was seen a few times. V and J are TRBV11-2 and TRBJ2-1, with 9 bases matching TRBD1. From germline, CDR1 is SGHAT and CDR2 FQNNGV. This CDR3 contains 14 residues. With 4 bases clipped from V and 9 bases from J, the junction kept 7 bases outside the gene matches. The CDR3 bases are TGTGCCAGCAGCTGGGACAGGGAACAAGGTGAGCAGTTCTTC. Its protein is CASSWDREQGEQFF.